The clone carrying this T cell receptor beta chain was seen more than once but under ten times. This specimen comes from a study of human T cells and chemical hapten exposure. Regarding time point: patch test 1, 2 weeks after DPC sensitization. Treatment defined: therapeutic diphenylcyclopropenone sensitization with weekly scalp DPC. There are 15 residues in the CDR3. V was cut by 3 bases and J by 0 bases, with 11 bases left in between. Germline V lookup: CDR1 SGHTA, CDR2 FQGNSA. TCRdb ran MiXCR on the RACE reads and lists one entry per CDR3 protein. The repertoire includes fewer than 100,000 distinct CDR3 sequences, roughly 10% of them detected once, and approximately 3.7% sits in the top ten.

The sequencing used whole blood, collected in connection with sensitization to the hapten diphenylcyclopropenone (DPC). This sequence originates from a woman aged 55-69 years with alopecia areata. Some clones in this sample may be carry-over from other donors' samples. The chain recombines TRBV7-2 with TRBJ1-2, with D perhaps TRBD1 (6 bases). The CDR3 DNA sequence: TGTGCCAGCAGCTTTCTCAGGGGATCTAACTATGGCTACACCTTC. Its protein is CASSFLRGSNYGYTF.